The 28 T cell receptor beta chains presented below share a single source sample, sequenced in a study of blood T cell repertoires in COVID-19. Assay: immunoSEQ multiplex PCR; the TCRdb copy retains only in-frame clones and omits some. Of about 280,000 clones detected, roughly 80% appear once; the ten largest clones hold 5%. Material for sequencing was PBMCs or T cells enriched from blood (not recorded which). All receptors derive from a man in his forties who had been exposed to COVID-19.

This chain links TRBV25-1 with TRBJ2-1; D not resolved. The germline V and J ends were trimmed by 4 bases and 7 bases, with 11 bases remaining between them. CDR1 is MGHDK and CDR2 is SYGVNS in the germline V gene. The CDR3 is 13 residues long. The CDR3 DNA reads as TGTGCCAGCAGTGGAGCTCCCCTTAATGAGCAGTTCTTC. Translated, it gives CASSGAPLNEQFF.

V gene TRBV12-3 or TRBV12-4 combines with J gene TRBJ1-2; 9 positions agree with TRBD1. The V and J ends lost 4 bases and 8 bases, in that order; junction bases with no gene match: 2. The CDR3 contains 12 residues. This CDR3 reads CASSWTGEGYTF. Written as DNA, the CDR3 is TGTGCCAGCAGTTGGACAGGGGAAGGCTACACCTTC.

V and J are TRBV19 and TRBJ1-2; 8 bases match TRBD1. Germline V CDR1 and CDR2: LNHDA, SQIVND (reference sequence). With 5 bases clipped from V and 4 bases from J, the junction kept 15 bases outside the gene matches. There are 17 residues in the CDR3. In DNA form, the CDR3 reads TGTGCCAGTAGTTCTATCACGACAGGGGTTCCTGTCTATGGCTACACCTTC. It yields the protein CASSSITTGVPVYGYTF.

The CDR3 loop is CASRGQGRETQYF. CDR3 DNA: TGTGCCAGCAGGGGACAGGGACGGGAGACCCAGTACTTC. The rearrangement links TRBV6-5 to TRBJ2-5; 9 bases are shared with TRBD1. This CDR3 has 13 amino acids. V lost 6 bases, J lost 5 bases, and 4 bases stayed unmatched. Germline V gene data show CDR1 as MNHEY and CDR2 as SVGAGI.

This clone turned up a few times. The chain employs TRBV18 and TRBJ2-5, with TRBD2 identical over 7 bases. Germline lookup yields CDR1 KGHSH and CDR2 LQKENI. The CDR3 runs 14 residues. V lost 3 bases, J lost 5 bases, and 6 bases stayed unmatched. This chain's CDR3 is CASSPRRGSETQYF. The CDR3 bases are TGTGCCAGCTCACCCCGGCGCGGGAGTGAGACCCAGTACTTC. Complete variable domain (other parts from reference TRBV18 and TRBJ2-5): NAGVMQNPRHLVRRRGQEARLRCSPMKGHSHVYWYRQLPEEGLKFMVYLQKENIIDESGMPKERFSAEFPKEGPSILRIQQVVRGDSAAYFCASSPRRGSETQYFGPGTRLLVL.

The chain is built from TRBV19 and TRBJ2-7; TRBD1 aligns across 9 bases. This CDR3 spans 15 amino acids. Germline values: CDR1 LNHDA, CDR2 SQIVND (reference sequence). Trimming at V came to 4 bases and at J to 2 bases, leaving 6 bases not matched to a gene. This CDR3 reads CASSTDHRGPYEQYF. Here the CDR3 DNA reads TGTGCCAGTAGTACTGACCACAGGGGGCCCTACGAGCAGTACTTC.

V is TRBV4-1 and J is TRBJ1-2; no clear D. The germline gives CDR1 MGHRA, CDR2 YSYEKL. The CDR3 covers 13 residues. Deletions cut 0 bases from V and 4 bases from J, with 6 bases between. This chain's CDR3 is CASSQDRGYGYTF. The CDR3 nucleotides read TGCGCCAGCAGCCAAGATCGGGGCTATGGCTACACCTTC.

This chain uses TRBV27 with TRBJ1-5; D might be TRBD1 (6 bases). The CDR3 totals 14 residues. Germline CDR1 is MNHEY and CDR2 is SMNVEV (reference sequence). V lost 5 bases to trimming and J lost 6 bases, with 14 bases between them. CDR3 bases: TGTGCCAGCAGTAACGGGACACGGACTCAGCCCCAGCATTTT. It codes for CASSNGTRTQPQHF.

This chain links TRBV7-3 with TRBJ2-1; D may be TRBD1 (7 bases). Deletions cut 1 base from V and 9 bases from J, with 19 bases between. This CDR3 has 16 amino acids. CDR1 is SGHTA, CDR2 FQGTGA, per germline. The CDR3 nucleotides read TGTGCCAGCAGCTTAAGGTTGCAGGGGGGTGATACTGAGCAGTTCTTC. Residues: CASSLRLQGGDTEQFF.

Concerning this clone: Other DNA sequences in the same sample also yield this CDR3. The CDR3 reads CSAPVLYEQYF. The CDR3 nucleotides read TGCAGTGCCCCCGTACTTTACGAGCAGTACTTC. V gene TRBV20-1 combines with J gene TRBJ2-7; unclear D gene. Germline CDR1 reads DFQATT; CDR2 reads SNEGSKA (reference sequence). The CDR3 totals 11 residues. The V gene lost 6 bases and the J gene lost 4 bases, with 10 bases spanning the gap.

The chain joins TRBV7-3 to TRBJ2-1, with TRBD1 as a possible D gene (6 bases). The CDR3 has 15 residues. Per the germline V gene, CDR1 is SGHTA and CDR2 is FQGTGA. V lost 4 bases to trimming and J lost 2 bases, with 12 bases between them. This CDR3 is CASSSTGPPYNEQFF. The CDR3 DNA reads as TGTGCCAGCAGCTCCACAGGGCCCCCCTACAATGAGCAGTTCTTC.

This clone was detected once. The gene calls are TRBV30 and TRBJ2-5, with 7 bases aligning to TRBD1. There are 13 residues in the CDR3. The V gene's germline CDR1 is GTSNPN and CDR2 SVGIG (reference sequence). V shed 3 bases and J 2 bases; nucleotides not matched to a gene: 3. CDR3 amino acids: CAWRGTAQETQYF. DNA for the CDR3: TGTGCCTGGAGAGGGACAGCTCAAGAGACCCAGTACTTC.

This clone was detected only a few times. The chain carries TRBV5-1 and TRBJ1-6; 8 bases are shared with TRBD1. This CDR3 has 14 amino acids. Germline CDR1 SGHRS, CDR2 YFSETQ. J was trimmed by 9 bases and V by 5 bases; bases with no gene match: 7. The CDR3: CASRPDRESSPLHF. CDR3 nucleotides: TGCGCCAGCAGGCCGGACAGGGAGTCTTCACCCCTCCACTTT. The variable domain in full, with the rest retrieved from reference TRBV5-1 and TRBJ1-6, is KAGVTQTPRYLIKTRGQQVTLSCSPISGHRSVSWYQQTPGQGLQFLFEYFSETQRNKGNFPGRFSGRQFSNSRSEMNVSTLELGDSALYLCASRPDRESSPLHFGNGTRLTVT.

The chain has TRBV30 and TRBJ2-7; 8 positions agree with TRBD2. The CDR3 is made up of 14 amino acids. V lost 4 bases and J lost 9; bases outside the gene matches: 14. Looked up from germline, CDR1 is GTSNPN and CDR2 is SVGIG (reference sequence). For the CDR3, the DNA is TGTGCCTGGACTTTTCTGGGCGGGAGGACGGGGCAGTACTTC. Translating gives CAWTFLGGRTGQYF. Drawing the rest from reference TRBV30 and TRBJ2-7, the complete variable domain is SQTIHQWPATLVQPVGSPLSLECTVEGTSNPNLYWYRQAAGRGLQLLFYSVGIGQISSEVPQNLSASRPQDRQFILSSKKLLLSDSGFYLCAWTFLGGRTGQYFGPGTRLTVT.

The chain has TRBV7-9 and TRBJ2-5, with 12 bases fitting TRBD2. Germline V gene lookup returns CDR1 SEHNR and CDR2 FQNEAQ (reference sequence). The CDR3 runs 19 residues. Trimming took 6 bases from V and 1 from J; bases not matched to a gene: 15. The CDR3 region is CASSRPGWLAGGTQETQYF. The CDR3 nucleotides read TGTGCCAGCAGTCGCCCTGGATGGCTAGCGGGAGGGACCCAAGAGACCCAGTACTTC.

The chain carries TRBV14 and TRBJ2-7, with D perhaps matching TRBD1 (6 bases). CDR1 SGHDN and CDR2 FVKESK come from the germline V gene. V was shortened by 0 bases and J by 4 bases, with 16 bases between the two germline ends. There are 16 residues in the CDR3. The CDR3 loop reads CASSQDVDSRRYEQYF. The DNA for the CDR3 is TGTGCCAGCAGCCAAGATGTGGACAGCCGCCGATACGAGCAGTACTTC.

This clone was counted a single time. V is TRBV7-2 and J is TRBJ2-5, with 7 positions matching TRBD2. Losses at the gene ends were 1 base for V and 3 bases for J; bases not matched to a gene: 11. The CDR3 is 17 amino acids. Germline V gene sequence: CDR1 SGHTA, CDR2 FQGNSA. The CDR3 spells CASSLGSGREIKETQYF. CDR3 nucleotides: TGTGCCAGCAGCTTAGGTAGTGGGAGGGAGATAAAAGAGACCCAGTACTTC.

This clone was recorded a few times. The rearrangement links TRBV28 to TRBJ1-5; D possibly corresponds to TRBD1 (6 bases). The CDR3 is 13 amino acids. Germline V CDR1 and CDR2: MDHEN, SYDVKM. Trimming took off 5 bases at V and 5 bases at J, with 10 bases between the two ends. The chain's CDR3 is CASSGEGDQPQHF. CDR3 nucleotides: TGTGCCAGCAGTGGAGAGGGGGATCAGCCCCAGCATTTT.

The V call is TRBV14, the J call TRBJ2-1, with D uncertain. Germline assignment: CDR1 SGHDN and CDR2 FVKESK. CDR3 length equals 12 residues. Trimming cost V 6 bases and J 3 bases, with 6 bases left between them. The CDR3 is CASRSDYNEQFF. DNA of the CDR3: TGTGCCAGCAGAAGCGACTACAATGAGCAGTTCTTC. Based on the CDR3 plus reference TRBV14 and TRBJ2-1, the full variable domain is EAGVTQFPSHSVIEKGQTVTLRCDPISGHDNLYWYRRVMGKEIKFLLHFVKESKQDESGMPNNRFLAERTGGTYSTLKVQPAELEDSGVYFCASRSDYNEQFFGPGTRLTVL.

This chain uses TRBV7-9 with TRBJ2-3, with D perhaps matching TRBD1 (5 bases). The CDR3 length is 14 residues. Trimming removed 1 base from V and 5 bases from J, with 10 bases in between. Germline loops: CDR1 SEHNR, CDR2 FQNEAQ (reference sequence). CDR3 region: CASSLEGQGDTQYF. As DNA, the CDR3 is TGTGCCAGCAGCTTAGAGGGCCAGGGAGATACGCAGTATTTT.

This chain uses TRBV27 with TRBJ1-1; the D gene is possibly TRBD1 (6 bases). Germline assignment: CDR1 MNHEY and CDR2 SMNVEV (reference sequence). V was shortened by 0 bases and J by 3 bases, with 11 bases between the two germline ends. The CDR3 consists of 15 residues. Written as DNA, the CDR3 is TGTGCCAGCAGTTTATCGTGGGGGCTCGACACTGAAGCTTTCTTT. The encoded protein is CASSLSWGLDTEAFF.

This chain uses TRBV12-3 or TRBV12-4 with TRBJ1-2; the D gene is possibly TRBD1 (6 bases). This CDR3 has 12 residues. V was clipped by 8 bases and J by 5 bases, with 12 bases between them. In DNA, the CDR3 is TGTGCCAGCTCCGGGACACCGTATGGCTACACCTTC. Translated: CASSGTPYGYTF.

CDR3 DNA: TGTGCCAGCCCCCCGGGACAGGGCGACTACGAGCAGTACTTC. The encoded protein is CASPPGQGDYEQYF. The rearrangement uses TRBV2 and TRBJ2-7; 9 bases agree with TRBD1. The CDR3 runs to 14 residues. The germline gives CDR1 SNHLY, CDR2 FYNNEI. V shed 8 bases, J shed 3 bases, and the junction held 8 bases outside the gene matches.

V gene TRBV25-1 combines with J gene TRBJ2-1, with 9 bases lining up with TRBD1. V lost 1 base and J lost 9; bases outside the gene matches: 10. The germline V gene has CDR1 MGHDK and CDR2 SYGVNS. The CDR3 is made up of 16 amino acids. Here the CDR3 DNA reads TGTGCCAGCAGTGAATTGGGATTCGACAGGGGGGGTGAGCAGTTCTTC. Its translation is CASSELGFDRGGEQFF.

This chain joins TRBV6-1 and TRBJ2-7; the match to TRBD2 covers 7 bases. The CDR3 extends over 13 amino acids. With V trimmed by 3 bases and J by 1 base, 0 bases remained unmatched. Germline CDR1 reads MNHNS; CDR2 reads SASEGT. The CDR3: CASSEGGSYEQYF. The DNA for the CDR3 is TGTGCCAGCAGTGAGGGGGGGTCCTACGAGCAGTACTTC.

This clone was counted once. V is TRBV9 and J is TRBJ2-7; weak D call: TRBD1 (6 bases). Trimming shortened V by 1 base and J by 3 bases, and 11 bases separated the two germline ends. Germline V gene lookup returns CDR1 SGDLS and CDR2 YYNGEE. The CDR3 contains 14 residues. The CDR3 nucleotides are TGTGCCAGCAGCGTATCGGACAGACTCTACGAGCAGTACTTC. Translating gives CASSVSDRLYEQYF.

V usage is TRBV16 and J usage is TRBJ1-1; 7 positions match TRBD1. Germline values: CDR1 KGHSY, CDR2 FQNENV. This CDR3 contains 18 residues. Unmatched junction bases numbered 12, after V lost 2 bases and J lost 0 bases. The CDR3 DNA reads TGTGCCAGCAGCCAAACCGCAGACCTGACAGGGTTGAACACTGAAGCTTTCTTT. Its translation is CASSQTADLTGLNTEAFF.

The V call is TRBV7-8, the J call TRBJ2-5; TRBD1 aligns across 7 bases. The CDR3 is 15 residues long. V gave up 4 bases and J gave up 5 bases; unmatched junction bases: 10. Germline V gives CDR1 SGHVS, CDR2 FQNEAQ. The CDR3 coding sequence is TGTGCCAGCAGCTCGGGACAGACGACAATTGAGACCCAGTACTTC. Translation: CASSSGQTTIETQYF.